The T cell receptor (beta chain) under discussion was sequenced for a study of blood T cells in healthy people across ages. Primers used in a second PCR of roughly 6 to 11 cycles were a sample-barcoded 5' primer and a J-beta primer mix. A single record per CDR3 protein comes from TCRdb applying MiXCR to the 5' RACE reads. The data show about 1,400,000 distinct CDR3 sequences, 55% to 75% seen once. CDR1 is ENHRY, CDR2 SYGVKD, per germline. The CDR3 totals 14 residues. The V and J ends lost 2 bases and 2 bases respectively, with 9 bases between them. The sequence derives from a man between 18 and 29 years old in good health. The sample was blood. This chain uses TRBV10-3 with TRBJ1-2; possibly TRBD1 for D (5 bases). CDR3 nucleotides: TGTGCCATCAGTGAGGCTACAGGCAACTATGGCTACACCTTC. Translation: CAISEATGNYGYTF.